The next 23 T cell receptor beta chains were all read from a single sample in a study of Graves' ophthalmopathy and Graves' hyperthyroidism. Amplification of the TCR beta CDR3 regions used RNA transcripts (as template). After a first-round RT-PCR with HTBI primers, a second-round multiplex PCR was run. TCRdb re-analysed the multiplex PCR reads in MiXCR, keeping a single row per CDR3 protein. The sample carries about 400,000 distinct CDR3 sequences, approximately 20% recorded once. Sequenced: peripheral blood. The source of these receptors is a woman between 18 and 30 years old with Graves' ophthalmopathy.

This clonotype has ten or more counts. This sequence joins TRBV2 and TRBJ1-2; tentative D call: TRBD1 (6 bases). CDR1 and CDR2 (germline): SNHLY, FYNNEI. The CDR3 has 17 residues. The V end was cut by 6 bases, the J end by 0 bases, with 20 bases between. The chain's CDR3 is CASRDTGSHSTNYGYTF. The CDR3 DNA reads as TGTGCCAGCAGGGATACAGGGTCCCATTCCACTAACTATGGCTACACCTTC. Full variable domain (outside the CDR3, taken from reference TRBV2 and TRBJ1-2): EPEVTQTPSHQVTQMGQEVILRCVPISNHLYFYWYRQILGQKVEFLVSFYNNEISEKSEIFDDQFSVERPDGSNFTLKIRSTKLEDSAMYFCASRDTGSHSTNYGYTFGSGTRLTVV.

The rearrangement links TRBV4-2 to TRBJ2-5; D is perhaps TRBD2 (5 bases). Trimming took 0 bases from V and 2 from J, leaving 10 bases between them. The CDR3 contains 15 residues. Germline lookup yields CDR1 LGHNA and CDR2 YNFKEQ. CDR3 in amino acids: CASSQDRERQETQYF. In nucleotides, the CDR3 is TGTGCCAGCAGCCAAGATCGTGAGCGGCAAGAGACCCAGTACTTC.

This clonotype was detected once. The rearrangement links TRBV6-2 or TRBV6-3 to TRBJ2-7; 8 nucleotides match TRBD2. In germline, CDR1 is MNHEY, CDR2 SVGEGT. J gave up 0 bases and V 7 bases, and 5 bases lay outside the gene matches. The CDR3 spans 14 residues. CDR3: CASMVAGSSYEQYF. CDR3 DNA sequence: TGTGCCAGCATGGTAGCGGGATCCTCCTACGAGCAGTACTTC.

In its sample, this clonotype was seen many times. The chain has TRBV27 and TRBJ1-1; D is uncertain. V was cut by 3 bases and J by 4 bases, with 12 bases left in between. The CDR3 totals 14 residues. Germline CDR1 is MNHEY and CDR2 is SMNVEV (reference sequence). This chain's CDR3 is CASSFKPFVTEAFF. The DNA for the CDR3 is TGTGCCAGCAGTTTTAAGCCCTTCGTCACTGAAGCTTTCTTT.

This clonotype came up many times. The chain joins TRBV15 to TRBJ2-7; no clear D. The germline gives CDR1 LNHNV, CDR2 YYDKDF (reference sequence). This CDR3 contains 13 residues. V was shortened by 4 bases and J by 0 bases, with 7 bases between the two germline ends. The CDR3 region is CATSTRSSYEQYF. DNA of the CDR3: TGTGCCACCAGCACCAGAAGCTCCTACGAGCAGTACTTC. The full variable domain, rest sourced from reference TRBV15 and TRBJ2-7, is DAMVIQNPRYQVTQFGKPVTLSCSQTLNHNVMYWYQQKSSQAPKLLFHYYDKDFNNEADTPDNFQSRRPNTSFCFLDIRSPGLGDTAMYLCATSTRSSYEQYFGPGTRLTVT.

The sample holds many counts of this clonotype. The chain combines TRBV12-3 or TRBV12-4 with TRBJ1-6; possibly TRBD1 for D (5 bases). Trimming removed 1 base from V and 7 bases from J, with 14 bases in between. CDR3 length equals 16 residues. CDR3 in DNA: TGTGCCAGCAGTTTAGGGAGACAGTTAAAGAATTCACCCCTCCACTTT. Translated: CASSLGRQLKNSPLHF.

This clonotype was observed many times. The chain links TRBV18 to TRBJ2-4; 7 positions match TRBD2. The CDR3 is 14 residues long. Germline assignment: CDR1 KGHSH and CDR2 LQKENI. V shed 3 bases, J shed 8 bases, and the junction held 7 bases outside the gene matches. In DNA form, the CDR3 reads TGTGCCAGCTCACCTATGCGGGCGGGGGACATTCAGTACTTC. Its translation: CASSPMRAGDIQYF.

This clonotype was detected ten times or more. V gene TRBV6-2 or TRBV6-3 combines with J gene TRBJ2-2, with 9 bases that match TRBD2. The CDR3 is 15 amino acids. CDR1 is MNHEY, CDR2 SVGEGT, per germline. The V gene end was trimmed by 4 bases and the J gene end by 4 bases; junction bases not matched to a gene: 4. The CDR3 bases are TGTGCCAGCAGTTCACCTAGCGGGACCACCGGGGAGCTGTTTTTT. This translates into CASSSPSGTTGELFF.

This clonotype was detected ten times or more. The genes are TRBV30 and TRBJ2-7; D gene ambiguous. Trimming cost V 0 bases and J 4 bases, with 13 bases left between them. Germline V gives CDR1 GTSNPN, CDR2 SVGIG (reference sequence). The CDR3 consists of 14 residues. The CDR3 nucleotides are TGTGCCTGGAGTGTCGCTACTCTTTTATACGAGCAGTACTTC. Protein: CAWSVATLLYEQYF.

The CDR3 nucleotides are TGTGCCAGCAGTGGCTCCGTTGAAGCCAAAAACATTCAGTACTTC. This translates into CASSGSVEAKNIQYF. The chain joins TRBV6-2 or TRBV6-3 to TRBJ2-4, with no clear D. The V end lost 5 bases, the J end lost 0 bases, and 11 bases lay between the germline ends. Germline V gene data show CDR1 as MNHEY and CDR2 as SVGEGT. The length of the CDR3 is 15 residues.

This clonotype occurred many times. As DNA, the CDR3 is TGCGCCAGCAGCTGGGGGGACCGCGGCACCGGCTACACCTTC. Amino acids: CASSWGDRGTGYTF. J is TRBJ1-2 and V is TRBV5-1; D is perhaps TRBD1 (5 bases). The germline V and J ends were trimmed by 3 bases and 8 bases, with 17 bases remaining between them. The CDR3 sequence is 14 residues long. CDR1 SGHRS and CDR2 YFSETQ come from the germline V gene.

This clonotype was seen repeatedly, ten times or more. The chain has TRBV19 and TRBJ2-6; D gene unclear. The germline V and J ends were trimmed by 5 bases and 4 bases, with 12 bases remaining between them. CDR1 and CDR2 (germline): LNHDA, SQIVND (reference sequence). The CDR3 contains 15 residues. This chain's CDR3 is CASSSRISGANVLTF. The CDR3 nucleotides read TGTGCCAGTAGTTCTCGGATTTCCGGGGCCAACGTCCTGACTTTC.

This clonotype was seen repeatedly, ten times or more. The gene calls are TRBV6-2 or TRBV6-3 and TRBJ2-2; 9 nucleotides line up with TRBD1. Germline loops: CDR1 MNHEY, CDR2 SVGEGT. This CDR3 contains 15 residues. J gave up 4 bases and V 7 bases, and 7 bases lay outside the gene matches. The CDR3 region is CASIGQGSGTGELFF. For the CDR3, the DNA is TGTGCCAGCATCGGACAGGGGTCCGGCACCGGGGAGCTGTTTTTT.

This chain joins TRBV7-3 and TRBJ2-2, with TRBD1 matching 9 bases. The CDR3 spans 16 residues. V lost 5 bases to trimming and J lost 1 base; unmatched junction nucleotides: 5. Germline V gene lookup returns CDR1 SGHTA and CDR2 FQGTGA. The DNA of the CDR3 is TGTGCCAGCAGCATACAGGGGGCGCAGAACACCGGGGAGCTGTTTTTT. Its protein product is CASSIQGAQNTGELFF.

CDR3 residues: CASSYRAGTGELFF. CDR3 nucleotide sequence: TGTGCCAGCAGTTACAGGGCAGGGACCGGGGAGCTGTTTTTT. The rearrangement links TRBV6-5 to TRBJ2-2; TRBD1 might be the D (5 bases). The CDR3 is 14 amino acids. Trimming stripped 2 bases from V and 5 bases from J, with 9 bases between. CDR1 is MNHEY and CDR2 is SVGAGI in the germline V gene.

The chain links TRBV28 to TRBJ2-7, with TRBD1 matching over 10 bases. The V gene end was trimmed by 9 bases and the J gene end by 1 base; junction bases not matched to a gene: 9. The CDR3 totals 15 residues. The germline V gene encodes CDR1 MDHEN and CDR2 SYDVKM. As DNA, the CDR3 is TGTGCCAGTGAACCCCCGGGACAGGGGTCCTACGAGCAGTACTTC. Translating it yields CASEPPGQGSYEQYF.

This clonotype was detected ten times or more. The junction does not match germline at one end; this may be a read error. This chain connects TRBV9 to TRBJ2-7; the D is unclear. The CDR3 consists of 14 residues. CDR1 is SGDLS and CDR2 is YYNGEE in the germline V gene. The CDR3 loop is CASSVNSGWSGEDF. The CDR3 nucleotides are TGTGCCAGCAGCGTAAACTCCGGCTGGTCTGGAGAAGACTTC.

The CDR3 loop is CAIQDQLGAYEQYF. The DNA for the CDR3 is TGTGCCATCCAGGACCAGTTAGGGGCCTACGAGCAGTACTTC. The chain recombines TRBV10-3 with TRBJ2-7; TRBD1 is a possible D gene (5 bases). Germline loops: CDR1 ENHRY, CDR2 SYGVKD. With 8 bases removed from V and 2 bases from J, the gap between germline ends came to 16 bases. This CDR3 contains 14 residues.

Many counts were recorded for this clonotype. The V gene is TRBV7-2, the J gene TRBJ1-2, with a possible D match to TRBD1 (6 bases). The CDR3 extends over 15 amino acids. V lost 5 bases and J 1 base, leaving 14 bases between the germline ends. The germline V gene encodes CDR1 SGHTA and CDR2 FQGNSA. The CDR3 DNA reads as TGTGCCAGCAGCCCCGGACAGTCTCGTAACTATGGCTACACCTTC. Translated, it gives CASSPGQSRNYGYTF.

The chain links TRBV7-3 to TRBJ2-4; D remains ambiguous. This CDR3 has 13 amino acids. CDR1 and CDR2 (germline): SGHTA, FQGTGA. The V gene lost 4 bases and the J gene lost 8 bases, with 12 bases spanning the gap. The CDR3 loop reads CASSSGRGDIQYF. Here the CDR3 DNA reads TGTGCCAGCAGCTCCGGACGTGGGGACATTCAGTACTTC.

This clonotype was observed at least ten times. The CDR3 is CASWGAGRESYEQYF. Here the CDR3 DNA reads TGTGCCTCCTGGGGGGCGGGGAGGGAGAGCTACGAGCAGTACTTC. The chain has TRBV28 and TRBJ2-7; D might be TRBD2 (7 bases). CDR3 length: 15 residues. V shed 11 bases and J shed 3 bases, with 23 bases lying between them. In germline, CDR1 is MDHEN, CDR2 SYDVKM. Full variable domain (remainder filled in from reference TRBV28 and TRBJ2-7): DVKVTQSSRYLVKRTGEKVFLECVQDMDHENMFWYRQDPGLGLRLIYFSYDVKMKEKGDIPEGYSVSREKKERFSLILESASTNQTSMYLCASWGAGRESYEQYFGPGTRLTVT.

The chain combines TRBV4-2 with TRBJ2-7; D may be TRBD2 (5 bases). CDR3 length: 13 amino acids. The V and J ends lost 4 bases and 6 bases respectively, with 13 bases between them. CDR1 is LGHNA, CDR2 YNFKEQ, per germline. CDR3 sequence reads: CASSLFQDSEQYF. CDR3 coding DNA: TGTGCCAGCAGCCTATTCCAGGACTCCGAGCAGTACTTC.

The rearrangement uses TRBV24-1 and TRBJ2-5, with D perhaps being TRBD1 or TRBD2 (5 bases each). Per the germline V gene, CDR1 is KGHDR and CDR2 is SFDVKD. V lost 0 bases and J 5 bases, leaving 12 bases between the germline ends. CDR3 length equals 15 residues. CDR3 amino acids: CATSDLGGSRETQYF. The CDR3 DNA reads TGTGCCACCAGTGATTTGGGGGGTTCACGTGAGACCCAGTACTTC.